This T cell receptor beta chain appears in the sequencing data of a study of tissue T cells after allogeneic stem cell transplantation. Study outcomes and limitations: Anatomically similar tissues had similar TCR repertoires within each patient. The patient cohort was small and clinically heterogeneous, with limited sampling depth. Alloreactivity or antigen specificity of tissue TCRs was not determined; some clones might be host cells.

Germline loops: CDR1 SNHLY, CDR2 FYNGKV (reference sequence). V was trimmed by 5 bases and J by 1 base, leaving 6 bases between them. The CDR3 is 13 residues long. Sequencing of TCRbeta CDR3 at survey depth gave sequences and template counts. TCRdb's table, derived via immunoSEQ multiplex PCR, lists solely in-frame clones and lacks some. There are 40,000 to 50,000 clones in the sample; around 70% occur only once, and approximately 0.5% lies in the top ten. In this sample, this clone turned up a few times. Its antigen is still unknown. Mouse germline and gene names are used. The read terminates 1 residue ahead of where the CDR3 ends, so the germline J gene completes it.

Material for sequencing was sorted cells pooled from one or two spleens. The receptor was isolated from a pool of C57BL/6 mice in good health. This sequence joins TRBV3 and TRBJ2-1; perhaps D is TRBD1 or TRBD2 (5 bases each). The CDR3: CASSRDNYAEQFF. The covered CDR3 bases are TGTGCCAGCAGCCGGGACAACTATGCTGAGCAGTTC.